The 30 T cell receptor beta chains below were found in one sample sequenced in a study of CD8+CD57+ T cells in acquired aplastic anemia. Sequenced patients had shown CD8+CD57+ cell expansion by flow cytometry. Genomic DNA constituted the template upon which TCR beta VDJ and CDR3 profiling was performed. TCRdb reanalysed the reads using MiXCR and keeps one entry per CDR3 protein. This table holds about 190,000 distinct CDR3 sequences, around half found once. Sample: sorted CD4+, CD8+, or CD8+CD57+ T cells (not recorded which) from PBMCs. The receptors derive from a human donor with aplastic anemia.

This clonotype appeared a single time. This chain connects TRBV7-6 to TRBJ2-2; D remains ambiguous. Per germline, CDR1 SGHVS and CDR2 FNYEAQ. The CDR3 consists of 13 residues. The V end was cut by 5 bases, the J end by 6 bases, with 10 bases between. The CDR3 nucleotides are TGTGCCAGCAGCGCCCGTACATCCGGGGAGCTGTTTTTT. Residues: CASSARTSGELFF.

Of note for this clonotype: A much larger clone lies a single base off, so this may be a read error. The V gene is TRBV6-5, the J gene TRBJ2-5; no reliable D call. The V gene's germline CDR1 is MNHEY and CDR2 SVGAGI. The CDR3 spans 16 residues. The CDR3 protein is CAGSYSKKDMQETQYF. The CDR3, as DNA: TGTGCCGGCAGTTACTCGAAAAAGGATATGCAAGAGACCCAGTACTTC.

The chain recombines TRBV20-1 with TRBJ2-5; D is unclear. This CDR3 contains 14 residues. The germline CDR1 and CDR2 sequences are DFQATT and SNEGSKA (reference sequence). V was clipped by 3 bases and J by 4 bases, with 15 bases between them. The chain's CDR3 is CSASRFPMGETQYF. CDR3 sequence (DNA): TGCAGTGCTAGCCGCTTTCCAATGGGAGAGACCCAGTACTTC.

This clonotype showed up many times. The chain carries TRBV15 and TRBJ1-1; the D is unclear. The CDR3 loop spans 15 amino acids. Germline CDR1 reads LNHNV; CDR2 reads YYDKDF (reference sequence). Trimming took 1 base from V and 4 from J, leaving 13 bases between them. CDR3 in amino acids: CATSRGPADATEAFF. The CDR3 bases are TGTGCCACCAGCAGAGGTCCCGCCGATGCCACTGAAGCTTTCTTT.

In DNA form, the CDR3 reads TGTGCCAGCAGTTCGGGGGGCTCTAATTCACCCCTCCACTTT. Its protein product is CASSSGGSNSPLHF. This chain joins TRBV6-5 and TRBJ1-6; D might be TRBD1 (6 bases). Per the germline V gene, CDR1 is MNHEY and CDR2 is SVGAGI. Trimming took 4 bases from V and 6 from J, leaving 10 bases between them. The CDR3 is 14 residues long.

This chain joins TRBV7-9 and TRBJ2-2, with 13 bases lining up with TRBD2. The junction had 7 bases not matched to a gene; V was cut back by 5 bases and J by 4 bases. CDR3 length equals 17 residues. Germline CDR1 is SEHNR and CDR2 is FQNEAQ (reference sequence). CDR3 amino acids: CASSPRLAGGVTGELFF. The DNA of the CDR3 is TGTGCCAGCAGCCCACGACTAGCGGGAGGTGTCACCGGGGAGCTGTTTTTT.

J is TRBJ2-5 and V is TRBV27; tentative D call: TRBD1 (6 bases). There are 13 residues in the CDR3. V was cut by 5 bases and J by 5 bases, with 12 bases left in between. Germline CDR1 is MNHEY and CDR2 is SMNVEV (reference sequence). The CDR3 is CASSPRGGETQYF. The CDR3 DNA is TGTGCCAGCAGTCCCAGGGGTGGGGAGACCCAGTACTTC.

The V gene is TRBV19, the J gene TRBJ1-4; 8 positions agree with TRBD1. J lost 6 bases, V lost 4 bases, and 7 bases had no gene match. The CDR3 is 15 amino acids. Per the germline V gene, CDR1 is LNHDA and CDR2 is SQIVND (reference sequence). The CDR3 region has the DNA TGTGCCAGTAGTAAATTAGGACAGGGAGATGAAAAACTGTTTTTT. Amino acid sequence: CASSKLGQGDEKLFF.

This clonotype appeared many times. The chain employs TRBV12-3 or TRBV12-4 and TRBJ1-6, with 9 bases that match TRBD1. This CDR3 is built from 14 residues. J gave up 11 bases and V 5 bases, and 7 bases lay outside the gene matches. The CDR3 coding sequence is TGTGCCAGCAGTGCCGGGACAGGGAGAACACCCCTCCACTTT. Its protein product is CASSAGTGRTPLHF.

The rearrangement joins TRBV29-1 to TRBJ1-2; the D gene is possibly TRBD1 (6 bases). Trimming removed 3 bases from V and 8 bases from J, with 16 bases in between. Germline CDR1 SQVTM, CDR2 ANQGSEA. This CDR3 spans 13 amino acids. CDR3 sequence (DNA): TGCAGCGTTGAGGATGGGGGCCTCGGCGGCTACACCTTC. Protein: CSVEDGGLGGYTF.

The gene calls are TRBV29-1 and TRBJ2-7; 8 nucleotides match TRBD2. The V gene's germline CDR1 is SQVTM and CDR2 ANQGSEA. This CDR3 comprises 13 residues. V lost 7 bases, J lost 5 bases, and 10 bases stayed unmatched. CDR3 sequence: CSADGGVRNEQYF. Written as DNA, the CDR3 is TGCAGCGCTGACGGGGGGGTTCGGAACGAGCAGTACTTC.

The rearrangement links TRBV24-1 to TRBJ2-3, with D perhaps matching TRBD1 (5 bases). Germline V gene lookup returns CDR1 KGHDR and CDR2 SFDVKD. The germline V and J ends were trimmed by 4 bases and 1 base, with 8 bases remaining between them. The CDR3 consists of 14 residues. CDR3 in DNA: TGTGCCACCAGTGACCCCAGGGGCACAGATACGCAGTATTTT. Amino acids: CATSDPRGTDTQYF.

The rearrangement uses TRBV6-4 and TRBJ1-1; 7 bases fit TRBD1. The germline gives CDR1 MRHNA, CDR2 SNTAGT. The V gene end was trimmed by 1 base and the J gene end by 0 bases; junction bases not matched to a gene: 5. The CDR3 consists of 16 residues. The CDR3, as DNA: TGTGCCAGCAGTGACTGGACAGGCCCCATGAACACTGAAGCTTTCTTT. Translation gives CASSDWTGPMNTEAFF.

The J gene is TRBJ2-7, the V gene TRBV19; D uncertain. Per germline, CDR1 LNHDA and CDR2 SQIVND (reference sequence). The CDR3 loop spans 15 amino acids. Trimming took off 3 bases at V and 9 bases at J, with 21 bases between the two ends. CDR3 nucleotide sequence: TGTGCCAGTAGTATTTTGCGGACGGATGGGCTAAGGCAGTACTTC. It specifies CASSILRTDGLRQYF. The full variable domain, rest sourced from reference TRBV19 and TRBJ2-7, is DGGITQSPKYLFRKEGQNVTLSCEQNLNHDAMYWYRQDPGQGLRLIYYSQIVNDFQKGDIAEGYSVSREKKESFPLTVTSAQKNPTAFYLCASSILRTDGLRQYFGPGTRLTVT.

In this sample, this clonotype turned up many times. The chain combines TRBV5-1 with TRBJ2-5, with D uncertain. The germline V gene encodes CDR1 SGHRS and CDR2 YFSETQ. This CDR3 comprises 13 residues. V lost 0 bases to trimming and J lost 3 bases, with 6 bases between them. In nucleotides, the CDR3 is TGCGCCAGCAGCTTGGAGAGTAAAGAGACCCAGTACTTC. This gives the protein CASSLESKETQYF.

The CDR3 DNA sequence: TGTGCCAGCAGTCCAGGGGTGGGTTCCTATGGCTACACCTTC. It is translated as CASSPGVGSYGYTF. The chain joins TRBV6-1 to TRBJ1-2, with D tentatively TRBD1 (6 bases). The V end lost 5 bases, the J end lost 4 bases, and 14 bases lay between the germline ends. The CDR3 consists of 14 residues. Germline V gene data show CDR1 as MNHNS and CDR2 as SASEGT.

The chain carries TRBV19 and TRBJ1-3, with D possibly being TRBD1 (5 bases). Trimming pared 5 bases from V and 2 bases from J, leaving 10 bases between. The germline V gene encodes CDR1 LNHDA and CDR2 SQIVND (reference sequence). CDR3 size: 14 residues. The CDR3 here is CASSDGGTGNTIYF. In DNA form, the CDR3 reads TGTGCCAGTAGTGATGGGGGAACTGGAAACACCATATATTTT.

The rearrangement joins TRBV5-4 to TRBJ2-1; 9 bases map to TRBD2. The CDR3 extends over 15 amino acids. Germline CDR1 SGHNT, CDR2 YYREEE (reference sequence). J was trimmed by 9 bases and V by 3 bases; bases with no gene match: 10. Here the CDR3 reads CASSSGTSIWGEQFF. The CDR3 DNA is TGTGCCAGCAGCTCCGGGACTAGCATTTGGGGTGAGCAGTTCTTC.

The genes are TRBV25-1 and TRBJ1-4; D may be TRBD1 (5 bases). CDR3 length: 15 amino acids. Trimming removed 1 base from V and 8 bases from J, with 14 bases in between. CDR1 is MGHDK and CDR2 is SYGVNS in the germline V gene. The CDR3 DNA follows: TGTGCCAGCAGTGAATTGATAGGAAGGGGAGAAAAACTGTTTTTT. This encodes CASSELIGRGEKLFF.

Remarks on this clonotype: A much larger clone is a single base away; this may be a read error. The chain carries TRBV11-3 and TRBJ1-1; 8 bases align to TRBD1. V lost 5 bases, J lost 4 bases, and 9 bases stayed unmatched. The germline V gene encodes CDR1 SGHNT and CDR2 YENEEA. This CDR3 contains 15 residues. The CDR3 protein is CASSHRTGSGTEAFF. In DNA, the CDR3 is TGTGCCAGCAGCCATAGGACAGGGAGCGGCACTGAAGCTTTCTTT.

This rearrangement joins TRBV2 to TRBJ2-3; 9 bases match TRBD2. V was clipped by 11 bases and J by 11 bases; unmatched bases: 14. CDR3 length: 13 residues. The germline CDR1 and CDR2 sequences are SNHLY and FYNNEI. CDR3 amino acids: CAGGSGSGSEQYF. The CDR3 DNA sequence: TGTGCCGGAGGTAGCGGGAGTGGCAGTGAGCAGTATTTT.

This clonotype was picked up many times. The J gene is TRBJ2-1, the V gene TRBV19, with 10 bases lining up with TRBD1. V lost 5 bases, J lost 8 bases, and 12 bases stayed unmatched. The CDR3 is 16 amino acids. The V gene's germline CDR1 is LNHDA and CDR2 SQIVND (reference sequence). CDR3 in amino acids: CASSSNRDRGSDEQFF. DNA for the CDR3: TGTGCCAGTAGTTCGAACCGGGACAGGGGTTCCGATGAGCAGTTCTTC.

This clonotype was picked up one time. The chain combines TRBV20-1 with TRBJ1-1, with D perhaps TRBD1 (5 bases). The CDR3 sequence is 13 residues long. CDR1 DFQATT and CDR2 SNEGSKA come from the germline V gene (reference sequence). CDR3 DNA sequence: TGCAATGTCACAGGAGTAATCGACACTGAAGCTTTCTTT. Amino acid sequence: CNVTGVIDTEAFF.

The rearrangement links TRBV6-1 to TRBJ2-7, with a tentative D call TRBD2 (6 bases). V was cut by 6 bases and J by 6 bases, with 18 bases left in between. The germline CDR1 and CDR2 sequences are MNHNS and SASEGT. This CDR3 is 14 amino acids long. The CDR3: CASRVGTGIREQYF. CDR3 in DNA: TGTGCCAGCAGAGTCGGGACTGGGATACGCGAGCAGTACTTC.

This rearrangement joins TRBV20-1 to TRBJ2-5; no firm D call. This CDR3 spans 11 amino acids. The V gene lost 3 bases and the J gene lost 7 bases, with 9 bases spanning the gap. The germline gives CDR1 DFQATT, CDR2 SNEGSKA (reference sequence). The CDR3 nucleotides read TGCAGTGCTAGTCCCGGTGGGACCCAGTACTTC. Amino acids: CSASPGGTQYF.

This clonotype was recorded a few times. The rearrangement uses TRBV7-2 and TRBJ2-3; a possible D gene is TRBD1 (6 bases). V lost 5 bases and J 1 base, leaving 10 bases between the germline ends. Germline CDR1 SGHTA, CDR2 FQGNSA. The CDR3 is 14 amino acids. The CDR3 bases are TGTGCCAGCAGCCCTGGGACACGCACAGATACGCAGTATTTT. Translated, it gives CASSPGTRTDTQYF.

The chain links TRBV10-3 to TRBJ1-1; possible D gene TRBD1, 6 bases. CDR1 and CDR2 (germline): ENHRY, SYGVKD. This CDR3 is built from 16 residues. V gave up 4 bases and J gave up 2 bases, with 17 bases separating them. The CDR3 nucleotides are TGTGCCATCAGTGGGCCCGGGACAACGGGAAACACTGAAGCTTTCTTT. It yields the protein CAISGPGTTGNTEAFF.

CDR3 DNA: TGCGCCAGCAGCTTGTGGGAAGATACTAGCGGGAGGGCCTACGAGCAGTACTTC. It codes for CASSLWEDTSGRAYEQYF. This chain links TRBV5-1 with TRBJ2-7; 13 nucleotides line up with TRBD2. Germline values: CDR1 SGHRS, CDR2 YFSETQ. The CDR3 totals 18 residues. J was trimmed by 2 bases and V by 1 base; bases with no gene match: 9.

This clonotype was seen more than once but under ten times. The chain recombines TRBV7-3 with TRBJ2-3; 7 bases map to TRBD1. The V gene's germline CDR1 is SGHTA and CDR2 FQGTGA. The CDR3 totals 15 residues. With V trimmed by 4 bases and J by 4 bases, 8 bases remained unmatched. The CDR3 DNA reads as TGTGCCAGCAGCTCCCGACAGGGAATGGCAGATACGCAGTATTTT. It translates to CASSSRQGMADTQYF.

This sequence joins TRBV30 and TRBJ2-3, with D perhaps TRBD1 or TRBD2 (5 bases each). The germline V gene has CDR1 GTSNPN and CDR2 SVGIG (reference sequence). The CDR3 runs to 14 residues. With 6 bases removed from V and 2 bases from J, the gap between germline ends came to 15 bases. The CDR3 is CACAPGGNTDTQYF. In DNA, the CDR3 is TGTGCCTGCGCCCCTGGGGGTAACACAGATACGCAGTATTTT.